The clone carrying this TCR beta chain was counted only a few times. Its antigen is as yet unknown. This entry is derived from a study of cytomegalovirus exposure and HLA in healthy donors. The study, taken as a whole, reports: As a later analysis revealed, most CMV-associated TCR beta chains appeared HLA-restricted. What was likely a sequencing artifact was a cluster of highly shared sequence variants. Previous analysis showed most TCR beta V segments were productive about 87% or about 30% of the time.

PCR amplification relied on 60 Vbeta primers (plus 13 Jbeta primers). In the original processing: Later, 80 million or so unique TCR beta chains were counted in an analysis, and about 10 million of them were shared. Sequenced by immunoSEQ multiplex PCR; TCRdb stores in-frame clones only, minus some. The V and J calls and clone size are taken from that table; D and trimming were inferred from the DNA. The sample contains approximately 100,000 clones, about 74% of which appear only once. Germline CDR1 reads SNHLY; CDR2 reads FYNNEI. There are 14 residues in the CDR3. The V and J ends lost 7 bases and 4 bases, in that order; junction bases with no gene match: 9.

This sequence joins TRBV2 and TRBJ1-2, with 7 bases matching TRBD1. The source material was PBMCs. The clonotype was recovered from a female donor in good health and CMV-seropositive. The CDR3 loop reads CASIFAQGGYGYTF. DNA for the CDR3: TGTGCCAGCATTTTTGCTCAGGGGGGCTATGGCTACACCTTC.